What follows describes a single T cell receptor (beta chain). Antigen: not known. This sequence may be a read error, since a much larger clone differs from it by one base. It is likely a read error, because the conserved phenylalanine at the end of the CDR3 is missing. General study results and limits: Tumor Tregs overlapped most with tumor, then blood, naive CD4+ cells. The TCR gene usage of tumor memory CD4+ T cells clustered together with blood and lymph node memory CD4+ cells and with lymph node naive CD4+ cells.

Per germline, CDR1 MNHEY and CDR2 SVGEGT. Trimming cost V 4 bases and J 2 bases; bases outside gene matches: 3. The CDR3 has 15 residues. TCRdb recomputed calls from the 5' RACE reads with MiXCR, one row per CDR3 protein. The sample contains 52,000 or so distinct CDR3 sequences, under 25% of which appear only once. The sorted Tregs were CD4+CD25+CD127-/low cells. V usage is TRBV6-2 or TRBV6-3 and J usage is TRBJ1-5, with 9 positions matching TRBD1. The sequencing input was tumor-infiltrating Tregs sorted from the breast tumor. This sequence originates from a female donor with breast cancer. For the CDR3, the DNA is TGTGCCAGCAGTTCCCGGACAGGGGGCAATCAGCCCCAGCATTGT. Translated, it gives CASSSRTGGNQPQHC.